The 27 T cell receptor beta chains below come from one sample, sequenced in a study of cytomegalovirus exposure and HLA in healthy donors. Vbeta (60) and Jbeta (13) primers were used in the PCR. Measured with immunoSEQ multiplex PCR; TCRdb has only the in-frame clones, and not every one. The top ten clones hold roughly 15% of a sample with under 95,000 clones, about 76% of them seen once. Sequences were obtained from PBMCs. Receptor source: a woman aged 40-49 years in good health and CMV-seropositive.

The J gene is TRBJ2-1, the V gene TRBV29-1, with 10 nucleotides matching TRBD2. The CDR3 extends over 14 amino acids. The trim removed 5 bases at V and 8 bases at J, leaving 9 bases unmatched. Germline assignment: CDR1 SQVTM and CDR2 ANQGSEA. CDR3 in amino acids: CSVLSGGAGYEQFF. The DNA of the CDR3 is TGCAGCGTTTTAAGCGGGGGGGCGGGATATGAGCAGTTCTTC.

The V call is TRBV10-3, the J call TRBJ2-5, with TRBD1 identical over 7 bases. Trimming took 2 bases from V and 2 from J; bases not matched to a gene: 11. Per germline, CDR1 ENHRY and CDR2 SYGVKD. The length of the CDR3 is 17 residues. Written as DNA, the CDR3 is TGTGCCATCAGTGAGAGGTTCGACGCAGGGGGACAAGAGACCCAGTACTTC. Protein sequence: CAISERFDAGGQETQYF.

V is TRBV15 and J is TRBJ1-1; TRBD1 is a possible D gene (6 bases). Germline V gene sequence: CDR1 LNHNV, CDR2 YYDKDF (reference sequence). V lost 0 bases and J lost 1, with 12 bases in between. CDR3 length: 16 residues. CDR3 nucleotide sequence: TGTGCCACCAGCAGAGAGGGGGCCAACTCGAACACTGAAGCTTTCTTT. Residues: CATSREGANSNTEAFF. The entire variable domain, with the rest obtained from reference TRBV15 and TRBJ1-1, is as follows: DAMVIQNPRYQVTQFGKPVTLSCSQTLNHNVMYWYQQKSSQAPKLLFHYYDKDFNNEADTPDNFQSRRPNTSFCFLDIRSPGLGDTAMYLCATSREGANSNTEAFFGQGTRLTVV.

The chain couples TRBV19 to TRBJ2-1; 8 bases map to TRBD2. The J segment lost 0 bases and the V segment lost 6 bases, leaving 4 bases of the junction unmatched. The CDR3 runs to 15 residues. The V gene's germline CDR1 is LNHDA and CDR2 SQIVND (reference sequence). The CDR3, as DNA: TGTGCCAGTAGCACAGGGACTAGCTCCTACAATGAGCAGTTCTTC. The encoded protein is CASSTGTSSYNEQFF.

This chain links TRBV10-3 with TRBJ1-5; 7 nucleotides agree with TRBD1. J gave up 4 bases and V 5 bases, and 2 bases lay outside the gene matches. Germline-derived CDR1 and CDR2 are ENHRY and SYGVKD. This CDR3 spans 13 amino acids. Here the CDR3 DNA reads TGTGCCATCAGTAGGACAGGAAATCAGCCCCAGCATTTT. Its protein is CAISRTGNQPQHF.

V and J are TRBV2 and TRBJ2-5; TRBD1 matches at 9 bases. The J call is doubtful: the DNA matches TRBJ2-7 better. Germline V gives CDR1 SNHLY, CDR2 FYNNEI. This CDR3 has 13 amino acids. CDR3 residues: CATGQGNSYEQYF. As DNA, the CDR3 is TGTGCCACCGGACAGGGGAACTCCTACGAGCAGTACTTC.

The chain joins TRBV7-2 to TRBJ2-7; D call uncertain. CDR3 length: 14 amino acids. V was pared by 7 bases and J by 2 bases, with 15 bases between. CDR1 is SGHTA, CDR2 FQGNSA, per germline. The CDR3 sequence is CASTPRYGTYEQYF. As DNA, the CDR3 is TGTGCCAGCACCCCCCGGTACGGTACCTACGAGCAGTACTTC.

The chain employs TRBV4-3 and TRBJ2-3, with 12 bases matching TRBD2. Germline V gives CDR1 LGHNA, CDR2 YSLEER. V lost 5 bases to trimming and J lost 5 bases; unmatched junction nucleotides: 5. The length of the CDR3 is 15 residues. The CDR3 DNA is TGCGCCAGCAGCGGGTCTAGCGGGAGGGGAGATACGCAGTATTTT. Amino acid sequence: CASSGSSGRGDTQYF.

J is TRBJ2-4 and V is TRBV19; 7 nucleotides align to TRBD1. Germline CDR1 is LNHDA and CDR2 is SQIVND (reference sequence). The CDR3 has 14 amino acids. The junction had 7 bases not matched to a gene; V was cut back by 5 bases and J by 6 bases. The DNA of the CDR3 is TGTGCCAGTAGTTCGGCAGGGGGTGGAAACATTCAGTACTTC. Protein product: CASSSAGGGNIQYF.

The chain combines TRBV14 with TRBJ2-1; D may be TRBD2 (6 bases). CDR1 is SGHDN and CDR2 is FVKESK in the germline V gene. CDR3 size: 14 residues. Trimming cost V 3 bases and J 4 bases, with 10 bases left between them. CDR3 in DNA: TGTGCCAGCAGCCAGATAGGAGGGTACAATGAGCAGTTCTTC. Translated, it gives CASSQIGGYNEQFF.

DNA of the CDR3: TGCGCCAGCAGCTGGGGGGACAGGGGAATTTCCGGGGAGCTGTTTTTT. This sequence encodes CASSWGDRGISGELFF. The V and J genes are TRBV5-1 and TRBJ2-2; 10 bases are a match to TRBD1. Germline V gene sequence: CDR1 SGHRS, CDR2 YFSETQ. This CDR3 region has 16 residues. The V gene end was trimmed by 3 bases and the J gene end by 6 bases; junction bases not matched to a gene: 8. Supplemented by reference TRBV5-1 and TRBJ2-2, the full variable domain reads KAGVTQTPRYLIKTRGQQVTLSCSPISGHRSVSWYQQTPGQGLQFLFEYFSETQRNKGNFPGRFSGRQFSNSRSEMNVSTLELGDSALYLCASSWGDRGISGELFFGEGSRLTVL.

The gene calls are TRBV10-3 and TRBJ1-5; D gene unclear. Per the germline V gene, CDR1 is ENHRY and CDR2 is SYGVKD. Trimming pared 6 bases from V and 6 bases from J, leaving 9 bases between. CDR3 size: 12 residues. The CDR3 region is CAIRREGQPQHF. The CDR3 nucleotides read TGTGCCATCAGGAGGGAGGGTCAGCCCCAGCATTTT.

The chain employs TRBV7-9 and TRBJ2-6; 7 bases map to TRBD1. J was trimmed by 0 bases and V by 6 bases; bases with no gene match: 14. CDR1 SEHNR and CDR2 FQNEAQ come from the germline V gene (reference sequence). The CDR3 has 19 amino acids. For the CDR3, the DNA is TGTGCCAGCAGTCGAATAGGTGGACAGGTGTACTCTGGGGCCAACGTCCTGACTTTC. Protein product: CASSRIGGQVYSGANVLTF.

In DNA, the CDR3 is TGTGCCAGTTCACAGGGACGTGCTAATGAAAAACTGTTTTTT. Its translation: CASSQGRANEKLFF. The rearrangement joins TRBV19 to TRBJ1-4; weak D call: TRBD1 (6 bases). The CDR3 is 14 residues long. Trimming took 8 bases from V and 3 from J, leaving 13 bases between them. The germline gives CDR1 LNHDA, CDR2 SQIVND (reference sequence).

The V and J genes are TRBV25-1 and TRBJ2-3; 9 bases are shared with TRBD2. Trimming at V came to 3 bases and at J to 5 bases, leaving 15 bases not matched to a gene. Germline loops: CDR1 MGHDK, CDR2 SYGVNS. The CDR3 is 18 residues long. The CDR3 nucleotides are TGTGCCAGCAGTGACTATCGAGAAGGGGGACTAGCAAGAGATACGCAGTATTTT. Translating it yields CASSDYREGGLARDTQYF.

The CDR3 region has the DNA TGTGCCAGTAGTATTGAGGTGGGGCAGAACTATGGCTACACCTTC. Amino acid sequence: CASSIEVGQNYGYTF. The gene calls are TRBV19 and TRBJ1-2; possibly TRBD1 for D (5 bases). Germline lookup yields CDR1 LNHDA and CDR2 SQIVND (reference sequence). V lost 3 bases to trimming and J lost 2 bases, with 13 bases between them. The CDR3 is 15 amino acids.

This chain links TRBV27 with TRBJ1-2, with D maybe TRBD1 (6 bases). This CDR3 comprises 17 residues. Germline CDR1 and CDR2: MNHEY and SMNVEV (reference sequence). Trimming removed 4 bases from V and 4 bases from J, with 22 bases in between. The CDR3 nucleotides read TGTGCCAGCAGTTCGTCGGGGGGGGGCGGTCGTAGCTATGGCTACACCTTC. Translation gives CASSSSGGGGRSYGYTF.

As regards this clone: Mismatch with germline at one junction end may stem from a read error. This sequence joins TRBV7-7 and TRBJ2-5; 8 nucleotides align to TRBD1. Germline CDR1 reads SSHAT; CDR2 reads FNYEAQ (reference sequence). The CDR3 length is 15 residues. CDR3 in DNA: TGTGCTAGCAGCTCGGAGACAGGGGAACAAGAGACCCAGTACTTC. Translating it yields CASSSETGEQETQYF.

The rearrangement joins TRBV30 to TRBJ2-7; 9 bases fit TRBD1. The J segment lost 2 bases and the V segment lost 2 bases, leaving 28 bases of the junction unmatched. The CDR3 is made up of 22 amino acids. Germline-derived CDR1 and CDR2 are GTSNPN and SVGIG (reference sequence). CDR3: CAWSFSGTGLGYRGARTYEQYF. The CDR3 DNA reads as TGTGCCTGGAGTTTCTCCGGGACAGGGTTAGGGTACCGAGGGGCAAGGACCTACGAGCAGTACTTC.

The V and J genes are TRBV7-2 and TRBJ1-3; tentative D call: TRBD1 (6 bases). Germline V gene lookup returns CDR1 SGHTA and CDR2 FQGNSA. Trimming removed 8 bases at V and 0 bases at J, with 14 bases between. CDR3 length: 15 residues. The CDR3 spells CASSPDRLSGNTIYF. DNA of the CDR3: TGTGCCAGCTCCCCCGACAGGCTCTCTGGAAACACCATATATTTT.

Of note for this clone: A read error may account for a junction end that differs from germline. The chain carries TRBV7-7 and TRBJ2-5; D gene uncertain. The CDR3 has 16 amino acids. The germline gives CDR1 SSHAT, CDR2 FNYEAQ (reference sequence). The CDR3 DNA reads TGTGCTAGCAGCTCCTGGCCCACAGAATCTATCGAGACCCAGTACTTC. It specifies CASSSWPTESIETQYF.

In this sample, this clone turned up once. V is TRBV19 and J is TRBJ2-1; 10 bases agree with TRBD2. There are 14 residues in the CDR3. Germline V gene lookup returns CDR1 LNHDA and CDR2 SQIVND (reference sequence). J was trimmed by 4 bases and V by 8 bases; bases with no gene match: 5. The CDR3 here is CASGAGGIYNEQFF. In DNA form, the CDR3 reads TGTGCCAGTGGAGCGGGGGGGATATACAATGAGCAGTTCTTC. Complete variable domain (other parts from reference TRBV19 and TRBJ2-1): DGGITQSPKYLFRKEGQNVTLSCEQNLNHDAMYWYRQDPGQGLRLIYYSQIVNDFQKGDIAEGYSVSREKKESFPLTVTSAQKNPTAFYLCASGAGGIYNEQFFGPGTRLTVL.

The CDR3 spells CASSPQTGGGTEAFF. The CDR3 DNA is TGTGCCAGCAGCCCTCAGACAGGGGGCGGAACTGAAGCTTTCTTT. The J gene is TRBJ1-1, the V gene TRBV5-8, with TRBD1 identical over 10 bases. The CDR3 loop spans 15 amino acids. V trimming: 4 bases; J trimming: 5 bases; junction bases outside the gene matches: 8. Germline CDR1 and CDR2: SGHTS and YDEGEE.

CDR3 in DNA: TGCGCCAGCAGCTTGGCCTTGTGGGACAACGAAAACATTCAGTACTTC. Encoded protein: CASSLALWDNENIQYF. The V gene is TRBV5-1, the J gene TRBJ2-4; D is perhaps TRBD1 (6 bases). The germline V gene has CDR1 SGHRS and CDR2 YFSETQ. The ends were cut back, 0 bases at V and 5 bases at J, with 15 bases in the middle. CDR3 length: 16 amino acids.

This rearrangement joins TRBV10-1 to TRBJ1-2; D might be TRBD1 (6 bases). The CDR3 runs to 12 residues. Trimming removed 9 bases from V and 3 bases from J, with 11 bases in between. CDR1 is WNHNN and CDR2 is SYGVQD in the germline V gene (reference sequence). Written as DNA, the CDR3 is TGCGCCAGGACGCGGACAGACTATGGCTACACCTTC. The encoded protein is CARTRTDYGYTF.

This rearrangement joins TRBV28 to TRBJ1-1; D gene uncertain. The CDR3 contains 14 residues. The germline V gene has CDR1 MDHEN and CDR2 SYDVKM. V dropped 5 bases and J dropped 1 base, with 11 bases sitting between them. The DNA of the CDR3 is TGTGCCAGCAGTCTCCCCCCTAAGAACACTGAAGCTTTCTTT. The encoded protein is CASSLPPKNTEAFF.

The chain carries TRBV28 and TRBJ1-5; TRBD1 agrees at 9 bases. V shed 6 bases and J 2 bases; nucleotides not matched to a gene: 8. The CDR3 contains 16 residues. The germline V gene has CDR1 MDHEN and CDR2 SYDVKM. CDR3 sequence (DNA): TGTGCCAGCAGACAGGGGGCGAGCACTGGCAATCAGCCCCAGCATTTT. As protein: CASRQGASTGNQPQHF.